These 17 T cell receptor beta chains share one sample of origin, sequenced in a study of cytomegalovirus exposure and HLA in healthy donors. The study ran its PCR with 60 Vbeta and 13 Jbeta primers. Clones were sequenced by immunoSEQ multiplex PCR, and TCRdb holds only the in-frame ones, with some missing. The table has 150,000 to 160,000 clones, 70% to 90% seen once; the top ten hold more than 2%. Sequencing used PBMCs. All receptors derive from a woman younger than 35 in good health and CMV-seronegative.

The chain has TRBV19 and TRBJ2-7; weak D call: TRBD2 (5 bases). The CDR3 runs 14 residues. Trimming removed 1 base from V and 2 bases from J, with 9 bases in between. Germline V gives CDR1 LNHDA, CDR2 SQIVND (reference sequence). The CDR3 loop reads CASSIAPGTYEQYF. The CDR3 nucleotides are TGTGCCAGTAGTATAGCCCCGGGGACCTACGAGCAGTACTTC.

This clone was counted a single time. The chain employs TRBV6-5 and TRBJ1-2; TRBD1 aligns across 10 bases. Per germline, CDR1 MNHEY and CDR2 SVGAGI. The ends lost 7 bases at V and 8 bases at J; junction bases unmatched: 7. The CDR3 contains 13 residues. The CDR3 nucleotides are TGTGCCAGCACCCGGACAGGGGGAGACGGCTACACCTTC. It translates to CASTRTGGDGYTF.

The chain joins TRBV4-3 to TRBJ2-5; possibly TRBD1 for D (6 bases). TRBJ2-7 matches the DNA end more closely, so the J call is doubtful. The CDR3 runs to 14 residues. CDR1 is LGHNA and CDR2 is YSLEER in the germline V gene. The CDR3 reads CASSQARQAYEQYF. Written as DNA, the CDR3 is TGCGCCAGCAGCCAAGCCCGACAGGCCTACGAGCAGTACTTC.

This clone was recorded once. V gene TRBV29-1 combines with J gene TRBJ2-1, with 7 bases that match TRBD1. Trimming took 2 bases from V and 11 from J; bases not matched to a gene: 15. This CDR3 has 15 amino acids. The germline V gene encodes CDR1 SQVTM and CDR2 ANQGSEA. The CDR3, as DNA: TGCAGCGTTGAATCCTTGGGCCTACAGGGGATCAAGCAGTTCTTC. This encodes CSVESLGLQGIKQFF.

CDR3 in DNA: TGTGCCAGCAGCTTAGTGACAGGGGGTGACATTCAGTACTTC. Translating it yields CASSLVTGGDIQYF. This chain joins TRBV7-2 and TRBJ2-4; 9 nucleotides match TRBD1. Germline V CDR1 and CDR2: SGHTA, FQGNSA. V gave up 1 base and J gave up 8 bases; unmatched junction bases: 3. This CDR3 spans 14 amino acids.

The chain links TRBV6-6 to TRBJ2-3; 14 positions match TRBD2. This CDR3 region has 15 residues. Germline CDR1 and CDR2: MNHNY and SVGAGI (reference sequence). The V and J ends lost 6 bases and 3 bases, in that order; junction bases with no gene match: 2. DNA for the CDR3: TGTGCCAGCAGGGGGACTAGCGGGAGTACAGATACGCAGTATTTT. Its translation is CASRGTSGSTDTQYF.

The CDR3 reads CASSKPGQVSYEQYF. As DNA, the CDR3 is TGTGCCAGCAGCAAACCGGGACAGGTTTCCTACGAGCAGTACTTC. The chain employs TRBV21-1 and TRBJ2-7; the table calls TRBD1, which could not be checked here. TRBV21-1 is a documented pseudogene. This CDR3 is built from 15 residues.

The V and J genes are TRBV4-1 and TRBJ1-3; 9 bases agree with TRBD1. V gave up 1 base and J gave up 4 bases; unmatched junction bases: 11. Germline V lookup: CDR1 MGHRA, CDR2 YSYEKL. CDR3 length equals 18 residues. The CDR3 spells CASSQVRRGQGPGNTIYF. CDR3 DNA: TGCGCCAGCAGCCAAGTTCGTCGGGGACAGGGTCCCGGAAACACCATATATTTT.

The V and J genes are TRBV5-1 and TRBJ1-1; 8 nucleotides align to TRBD1. CDR1 SGHRS and CDR2 YFSETQ come from the germline V gene. Trimming removed 3 bases from V and 3 bases from J; junction bases left unmatched: 4. The CDR3 spans 14 residues. CDR3 sequence (DNA): TGCGCCAGCAGCTCCGGGACAGGACACACTGAAGCTTTCTTT. Amino acid sequence: CASSSGTGHTEAFF.

The rearrangement uses TRBV28 and TRBJ1-1; a weak D match, TRBD1 (5 bases). With 3 bases removed from V and 2 bases from J, the gap between germline ends came to 10 bases. Germline CDR1 MDHEN, CDR2 SYDVKM. This CDR3 comprises 14 residues. CDR3 loop: CASSFGDLNTEAFF. The CDR3 DNA sequence: TGTGCCAGCAGTTTCGGGGACTTAAACACTGAAGCTTTCTTT.

The genes are TRBV7-6 and TRBJ2-1; TRBD2 matches 11 bases. This CDR3 comprises 16 residues. The germline gives CDR1 SGHVS, CDR2 FNYEAQ. Trimming cost V 1 base and J 7 bases; bases outside gene matches: 6. The CDR3 reads CASSLVGLAGGNEQFF. CDR3 DNA sequence: TGTGCCAGCAGCTTAGTAGGGCTAGCGGGAGGAAATGAGCAGTTCTTC.

A few counts support this clone. The CDR3 spells CASSLKLLYEQYF. The CDR3 DNA sequence: TGTGCCAGCAGTTTAAAACTACTTTACGAGCAGTACTTC. The chain is built from TRBV27 and TRBJ2-7; no clear D gene. Trimming stripped 2 bases from V and 4 bases from J, with 9 bases between. Per the germline V gene, CDR1 is MNHEY and CDR2 is SMNVEV (reference sequence). The CDR3 extends over 13 amino acids.

The V and J genes are TRBV7-3 and TRBJ2-3, with a possible D match to TRBD1 (6 bases). Between the trimmed V and J ends, which lost 0 bases and 1 base, there was a span of 11 bases. CDR3 length: 16 residues. Per germline, CDR1 SGHTA and CDR2 FQGTGA. CDR3 sequence reads: CASSLTQGWGTDTQYF. In nucleotides, the CDR3 is TGTGCCAGCAGCTTAACACAGGGCTGGGGCACAGATACGCAGTATTTT.

The V and J genes are TRBV21-1 and TRBJ2-5; the table's D call, TRBD2, has no DNA check behind it. TRBV21-1 is flagged as a pseudogene. This CDR3 comprises 17 residues. The CDR3 protein is CASSPQGSPTSVETQYF. The CDR3 DNA reads as TGTGCCAGCAGCCCACAGGGGAGCCCGACTAGCGTAGAGACCCAGTACTTC.

V gene TRBV12-5 combines with J gene TRBJ2-6; D is unresolved. CDR1 and CDR2 from the germline V gene are LGHNT and FRNRAP. V lost 7 bases, J lost 0 bases, and 4 bases lay in between. The CDR3 has 13 amino acids. In DNA, the CDR3 is TGTGCTAGTGCTATCTCTGGGGCCAACGTCCTGACTTTC. Amino acid sequence: CASAISGANVLTF. Together with reference TRBV12-5 and TRBJ2-6, the CDR3 gives the full variable domain: DARVTQTPRHKVTEMGQEVTMRCQPILGHNTVFWYRQTMMQGLELLAYFRNRAPLDDSGMPKDRFSAEMPDATLATLKIQPSEPRDSAVYFCASAISGANVLTFGAGSRLTVL.

The rearrangement uses TRBV2 and TRBJ2-7; 8 bases are a match to TRBD2. There are 19 residues in the CDR3. The V gene's germline CDR1 is SNHLY and CDR2 FYNNEI. V trimming: 6 bases; J trimming: 0 bases; junction bases outside the gene matches: 19. The CDR3 coding sequence is TGTGCCAGCAGAGCGTACGTAGGCGGGGGGTCGAAACACTCCTACGAGCAGTACTTC. Its protein is CASRAYVGGGSKHSYEQYF. Supplemented by reference TRBV2 and TRBJ2-7, the full variable domain reads EPEVTQTPSHQVTQMGQEVILRCVPISNHLYFYWYRQILGQKVEFLVSFYNNEISEKSEIFDDQFSVERPDGSNFTLKIRSTKLEDSAMYFCASRAYVGGGSKHSYEQYFGPGTRLTVT.

This rearrangement joins TRBV5-1 to TRBJ1-2; no definite D call. This CDR3 contains 14 residues. CDR1 is SGHRS and CDR2 is YFSETQ in the germline V gene. V was pared by 1 base and J by 1 base, with 8 bases between. CDR3 residues: CASSLLPGNYGYTF. In DNA form, the CDR3 reads TGCGCCAGCAGCTTGTTACCGGGTAACTATGGCTACACCTTC.